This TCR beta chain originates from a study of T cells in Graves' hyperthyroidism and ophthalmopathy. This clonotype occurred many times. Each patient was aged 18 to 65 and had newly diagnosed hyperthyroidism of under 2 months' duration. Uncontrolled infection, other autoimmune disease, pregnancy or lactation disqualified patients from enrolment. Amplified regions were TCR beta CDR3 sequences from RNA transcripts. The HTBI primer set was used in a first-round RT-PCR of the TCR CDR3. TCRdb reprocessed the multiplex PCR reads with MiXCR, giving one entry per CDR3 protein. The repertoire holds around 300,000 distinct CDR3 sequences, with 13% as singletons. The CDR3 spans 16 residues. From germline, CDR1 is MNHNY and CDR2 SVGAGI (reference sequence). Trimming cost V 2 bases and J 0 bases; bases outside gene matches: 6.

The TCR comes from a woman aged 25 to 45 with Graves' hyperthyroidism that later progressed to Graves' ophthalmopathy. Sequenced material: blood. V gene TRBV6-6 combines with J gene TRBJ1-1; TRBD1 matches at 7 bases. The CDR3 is CASSYTNDRVNTEAFF. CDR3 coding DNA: TGTGCCAGCAGTTACACCAACGACAGGGTGAACACTGAAGCTTTCTTT.